One and the same sample provided the 20 T cell receptor beta chains below, sequenced in a study of Ad26.COV2.S vaccination and SARS-CoV-2 variants (dated by TCRdb to 2020 to 2022). The treatment or condition label here, explained by the study, means: roughly 18 received Ad26.COV2.S at low or high dose, single or two shots; roughly 5 received placebo; per-sample allocation not given. For vaccine and placebo recipients, repertoires were sequenced using samples collected on day 63 after the first injection. The method behind the library was the immunoSEQ multiplex PCR assay. This immuneACCESS table, as held by TCRdb, lists in-frame sequences with V and J called but not all clones. Of the missing ones, under half trace to an unresolved V gene in checked studies; the others have no known cause. The sample records some 240,000 clones, around 88% of which are singletons. Less than 3% of the sample comes from the top ten.

Sequenced here: peripheral blood, sampled in a trial of Ad26.COV2.S vaccine versus placebo. Every receptor here comes from a person aged 18-60 years who received the Ad26.COV2.S COVID-19 vaccine or a placebo.

The V call is TRBV7-3, the J call TRBJ2-1; maybe TRBD1 (7 bases). Trimming removed 4 bases at V and 4 bases at J, with 14 bases between. CDR1 is SGHTA and CDR2 is FQGTGA in the germline V gene. CDR3 length equals 15 residues. CDR3 nucleotide sequence: TGTGCCAGCAGCTCCCAGGCGGGACAGTACAATGAGCAGTTCTTC. Translating it yields CASSSQAGQYNEQFF.

J is TRBJ2-1 and V is TRBV9; D may be TRBD1 (6 bases). The CDR3 has 15 amino acids. CDR1 is SGDLS, CDR2 YYNGEE, per germline. V dropped 4 bases and J dropped 0 bases, with 11 bases sitting between them. In DNA form, the CDR3 reads TGTGCCAGCAGCACAGACAGGAACTCCTACAATGAGCAGTTCTTC. It yields the protein CASSTDRNSYNEQFF.

The chain joins TRBV6-2 or TRBV6-3 to TRBJ1-1; unclear D gene. Trimming took 2 bases from V and 3 from J, leaving 13 bases between them. CDR3 length: 15 residues. The germline CDR1 and CDR2 sequences are MNHEY and SVGEGT. The CDR3 bases are TGTGCCAGCAGTTACGAAAGGGCAGCGTACACTGAAGCTTTCTTT. Protein: CASSYERAAYTEAFF.

The chain employs TRBV6-5 and TRBJ1-3, with 9 bases aligning to TRBD1. The germline V gene encodes CDR1 MNHEY and CDR2 SVGAGI. V was clipped by 6 bases and J by 6 bases; unmatched bases: 6. This CDR3 region has 14 residues. DNA of the CDR3: TGTGCCAGCAGCCCCCGGGACAGGGAAAACACCATATATTTT. Its protein product is CASSPRDRENTIYF.

The chain uses TRBV24-1 and TRBJ2-7; D not resolved. Germline CDR1 is KGHDR and CDR2 is SFDVKD. With 3 bases removed from V and 4 bases from J, the gap between germline ends came to 3 bases. This CDR3 region has 11 residues. CDR3 sequence (DNA): TGTGCCACCAGTGATGGGTACGAGCAGTACTTC. This translates into CATSDGYEQYF.

The chain combines TRBV7-3 with TRBJ2-1, with D unresolved. CDR1 and CDR2 (germline): SGHTA, FQGTGA. V lost 3 bases to trimming and J lost 2 bases, with 8 bases between them. The CDR3 is made up of 14 amino acids. The DNA of the CDR3 is TGTGCCAGCAGCTTGGATAATGCCTACAATGAGCAGTTCTTC. Protein sequence: CASSLDNAYNEQFF.

This clone has more than one count but fewer than ten. The chain has TRBV18 and TRBJ1-6; D is uncertain. The V end lost 3 bases, the J end lost 7 bases, and 13 bases lay between the germline ends. This CDR3 contains 15 residues. Germline V lookup: CDR1 KGHSH, CDR2 LQKENI. The chain's CDR3 is CASSPSDLPNSPLHF. CDR3 bases: TGTGCCAGCTCACCCTCGGACCTTCCCAATTCACCCCTCCACTTT.

The J gene is TRBJ2-3, the V gene TRBV14; D is ambiguous. V was cut by 2 bases and J by 6 bases, with 9 bases left in between. The germline gives CDR1 SGHDN, CDR2 FVKESK. CDR3 length equals 13 residues. CDR3 region: CASSQNWADTQYF. CDR3 bases: TGTGCCAGCAGCCAAAACTGGGCGGATACGCAGTATTTT.

This clone ranks as medium-sized. V and J are TRBV7-9 and TRBJ2-3; TRBD1 agrees at 10 bases. The CDR3 is 17 amino acids. CDR1 SEHNR and CDR2 FQNEAQ come from the germline V gene (reference sequence). V shed 6 bases, J shed 4 bases, and the junction held 13 bases outside the gene matches. In DNA, the CDR3 is TGTGCCAGCAGTTCCCCTAGGGACAGGGGCAGTGCAGATACGCAGTATTTT. Translated: CASSSPRDRGSADTQYF.

The chain uses TRBV6-6 and TRBJ2-1, with 10 bases identical to TRBD2. CDR3 size: 17 residues. The germline gives CDR1 MNHNY, CDR2 SVGAGI (reference sequence). V was pared by 5 bases and J by 3 bases, with 10 bases of the junction left unmatched. CDR3 nucleotide sequence: TGTGCCAGCAGTCGCGACCTAGCGGGAGTCGTCTACAATGAGCAGTTCTTC. Its translation is CASSRDLAGVVYNEQFF.

This clone appeared a single time. The CDR3 region is CASMYSGGMGYTF. CDR3 DNA sequence: TGTGCCAGCATGTATTCTGGTGGGATGGGCTACACCTTC. This chain links TRBV5-4 with TRBJ1-2; D is ambiguous. V was cut by 6 bases and J by 8 bases, with 17 bases left in between. Germline assignment: CDR1 SGHNT and CDR2 YYREEE (reference sequence). This CDR3 contains 13 residues.

The V and J genes are TRBV7-8 and TRBJ2-2; 14 nucleotides line up with TRBD2. Losses at the gene ends were 5 bases for V and 1 base for J; bases not matched to a gene: 6. The CDR3 extends over 18 amino acids. Germline V gives CDR1 SGHVS, CDR2 FQNEAQ. CDR3 DNA: TGTGCCAGCAGCCCGGGACTAGCGGGAGAAAAGAACACCGGGGAGCTGTTTTTT. Amino acids: CASSPGLAGEKNTGELFF.

V usage is TRBV11-2 and J usage is TRBJ2-1; 10 nucleotides match TRBD2. J was trimmed by 3 bases and V by 3 bases; bases with no gene match: 11. The CDR3 is 18 residues long. Germline V gene sequence: CDR1 SGHAT, CDR2 FQNNGV. CDR3 in amino acids: CASSFQSSGGYYYNEQFF. Written as DNA, the CDR3 is TGTGCCAGCAGCTTTCAATCTAGCGGGGGTTATTACTACAATGAGCAGTTCTTC.

This chain connects TRBV7-8 to TRBJ2-7; a weak D match, TRBD1 (5 bases). The V end lost 5 bases, the J end lost 5 bases, and 19 bases lay between the germline ends. The CDR3 contains 15 residues. The germline CDR1 and CDR2 sequences are SGHVS and FQNEAQ. CDR3 bases: TGTGCCAGCAGCCCGAAGGTCCAGGGTAACAACGAGCAGTACTTC. Its protein is CASSPKVQGNNEQYF.

This clone was recorded once. The chain uses TRBV27 and TRBJ1-1; 8 bases map to TRBD1. Germline-derived CDR1 and CDR2 are MNHEY and SMNVEV (reference sequence). V lost 6 bases, J lost 0 bases, and 18 bases stayed unmatched. CDR3 length: 19 amino acids. The CDR3 DNA is TGTGCCAGCAGCCCGGCCCCACTCCTCAGGGGGCTTGTGAACACTGAAGCTTTCTTT. Translation gives CASSPAPLLRGLVNTEAFF.

The J gene is TRBJ2-3, the V gene TRBV4-3; D ambiguous. Germline V gives CDR1 LGHNA, CDR2 YSLEER. There are 16 residues in the CDR3. The V end was cut by 2 bases, the J end by 2 bases, with 14 bases between. The CDR3 is CASSQKSGLYTDTQYF. The CDR3, as DNA: TGCGCCAGCAGCCAAAAGTCCGGCCTCTACACAGATACGCAGTATTTT.

V is TRBV9 and J is TRBJ2-3; no firm D call. Germline CDR1 SGDLS, CDR2 YYNGEE. V was clipped by 0 bases and J by 8 bases, with 7 bases between them. The CDR3 is 12 residues long. The CDR3 loop reads CASSVDAGTQYF. Here the CDR3 DNA reads TGTGCCAGCAGCGTAGACGCAGGTACGCAGTATTTT.

CDR3 amino acids: CASTLGQGNTEAFF. The CDR3 DNA reads as TGTGCCAGCACCCTCGGACAGGGGAACACTGAAGCTTTCTTT. The V and J genes are TRBV6-5 and TRBJ1-1, with 8 bases that match TRBD1. The CDR3 loop spans 14 amino acids. Germline V gene sequence: CDR1 MNHEY, CDR2 SVGAGI. The J segment lost 1 base and the V segment lost 7 bases, leaving 5 bases of the junction unmatched.

This chain connects TRBV4-2 to TRBJ2-3; possible D gene TRBD2, 6 bases. The CDR3 extends over 17 amino acids. Germline V gives CDR1 LGHNA, CDR2 YNFKEQ. The ends were cut back, 0 bases at V and 1 base at J, with 14 bases in the middle. As DNA, the CDR3 is TGTGCCAGCAGCCAAGAAGGGACTCTGAGGCGCACAGATACGCAGTATTTT. This sequence encodes CASSQEGTLRRTDTQYF.

This clone was picked up one time. The chain joins TRBV30 to TRBJ2-1; 7 nucleotides line up with TRBD1. The germline V gene encodes CDR1 GTSNPN and CDR2 SVGIG (reference sequence). This CDR3 has 13 residues. V shed 5 bases and J 4 bases; nucleotides not matched to a gene: 5. CDR3: CAWVRDSYNEQFF. The CDR3 nucleotides are TGTGCCTGGGTCCGGGACAGTTACAATGAGCAGTTCTTC.